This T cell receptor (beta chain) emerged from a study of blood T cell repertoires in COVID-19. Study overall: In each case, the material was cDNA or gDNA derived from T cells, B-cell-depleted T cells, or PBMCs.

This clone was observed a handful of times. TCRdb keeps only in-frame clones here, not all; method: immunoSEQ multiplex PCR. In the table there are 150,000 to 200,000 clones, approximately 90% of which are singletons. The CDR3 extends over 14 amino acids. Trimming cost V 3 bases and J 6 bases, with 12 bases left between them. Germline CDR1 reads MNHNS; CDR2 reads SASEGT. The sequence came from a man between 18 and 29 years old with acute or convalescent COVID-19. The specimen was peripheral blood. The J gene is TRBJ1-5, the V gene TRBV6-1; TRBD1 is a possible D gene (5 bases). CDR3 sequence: CASSDRDESQPQHF. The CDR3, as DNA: TGTGCCAGCAGTGACAGGGATGAGAGTCAGCCCCAGCATTTT.